This TCR beta chain was found in a study of T-cell memory formation after mild COVID-19. Looking at the study overall: There were largely donor-specific TCR clusters. Study findings and constraints: Second-wave clones peaking on day 37 lacked confirmed SARS-CoV-2 specificity.

MiXCR, applied by TCRdb to the 5' RACE reads, yields one record per CDR3 protein. The sample has approximately 350,000 distinct CDR3 sequences; about an eighth are singletons. Trimming pared 6 bases from V and 2 bases from J, leaving 14 bases between. CDR3 length: 15 amino acids. Per germline, CDR1 DFQATT and CDR2 SNEGSKA (reference sequence). A few counts support this clonotype. Its target is unknown. This receptor was taken from a young man who had mild COVID-19 (a few samples of this study predate the infection). Cell type and time point are not known. Sequencing input: PBMCs or a T cell subset sorted from them (not recorded which). The rearrangement joins TRBV20-1 to TRBJ2-6; D might be TRBD1 or TRBD2, each matching 5 bases. The chain's CDR3 is CSAPGPRAGANVLTF. CDR3 DNA: TGCAGTGCCCCGGGACCTCGGGCTGGGGCCAACGTCCTGACTTTC.